These 15 T cell receptor beta chains share one sample of origin, sequenced in a study of circulating and synovial CD4+ cells in juvenile arthritis. The protocol was immunoSEQ multiplex PCR, while the TCRdb copy is restricted to in-frame clones and leaves out a portion. The table has more than 30,000 clones, roughly 95% seen once; the top ten hold 2.9%. Sequenced material: CD4+ T cells from blood. The receptors were sampled from a human donor with juvenile idiopathic arthritis.

V usage is TRBV5-1 and J usage is TRBJ2-5; weak D call: TRBD1 (6 bases). The CDR3 spans 14 residues. V dropped 4 bases and J dropped 0 bases, with 10 bases sitting between them. The germline V gene has CDR1 SGHRS and CDR2 YFSETQ. The DNA of the CDR3 is TGCGCCAGCAGCCCCGGACAGAACCAAGAGACCCAGTACTTC. Encoded protein: CASSPGQNQETQYF.

V and J are TRBV5-4 and TRBJ1-1, with 7 bases matching TRBD1. CDR3 size: 13 residues. The junction had 4 bases not matched to a gene; V was cut back by 5 bases and J by 3 bases. Looked up from germline, CDR1 is SGHNT and CDR2 is YYREEE (reference sequence). The CDR3 coding sequence is TGTGCCAGCAGAGGGACAGTTTACACTGAAGCTTTCTTT. The encoded protein is CASRGTVYTEAFF.

The chain employs TRBV7-9 and TRBJ2-1, with D perhaps TRBD1 (5 bases). CDR3 size: 14 residues. Germline CDR1 is SEHNR and CDR2 is FQNEAQ (reference sequence). Trimming left V 3 bases short and J 4 bases short, with 10 bases between. The CDR3 nucleotides are TGTGCCAGCAGCTTGAGCAGGGATTACAATGAGCAGTTCTTC. It encodes CASSLSRDYNEQFF. Variable domain in full (rest from reference TRBV7-9 and TRBJ2-1): DTGVSQNPRHKITKRGQNVTFRCDPISEHNRLYWYRQTLGQGPEFLTYFQNEAQLEKSRLLSDRFSAERPKGSFSTLEIQRTEQGDSAMYLCASSLSRDYNEQFFGPGTRLTVL.

This chain uses TRBV19 with TRBJ1-2; the match to TRBD1 covers 7 bases. J was trimmed by 4 bases and V by 8 bases; bases with no gene match: 7. The CDR3 contains 13 residues. Germline V gene lookup returns CDR1 LNHDA and CDR2 SQIVND (reference sequence). The CDR3 spells CASEQGIGYGYTF. The CDR3, as DNA: TGTGCCAGTGAACAGGGGATAGGCTATGGCTACACCTTC.

The genes are TRBV30 and TRBJ1-1, with D hard to call. Germline V CDR1 and CDR2: GTSNPN, SVGIG (reference sequence). Trimming removed 2 bases from V and 0 bases from J, with 13 bases in between. CDR3 length: 15 residues. In DNA, the CDR3 is TGTGCCTGGAGTCTGGGCTCAACCATGAACACTGAAGCTTTCTTT. Encoded protein: CAWSLGSTMNTEAFF.

This rearrangement joins TRBV7-9 to TRBJ1-1; 7 bases agree with TRBD1. The CDR3 extends over 15 amino acids. CDR1 and CDR2 (germline): SEHNR, FQNEAQ (reference sequence). After removal of 1 base from V and 4 bases from J, the junction contained 6 bases not matched to a gene. The DNA for the CDR3 is TGTGCCAGCAGCTTAGAGGGGGCTCTGGGCACTGAAGCTTTCTTT. This gives the protein CASSLEGALGTEAFF.

V and J are TRBV6-5 and TRBJ1-1, with a tentative D call TRBD1 (6 bases). Germline CDR1 MNHEY, CDR2 SVGAGI. The CDR3 loop spans 13 amino acids. V was trimmed by 6 bases and J by 3 bases, leaving 11 bases between them. CDR3 nucleotides: TGTGCCAGCAGAGGACAGAGGGACACTGAAGCTTTCTTT. This gives the protein CASRGQRDTEAFF.

V is TRBV7-3 and J is TRBJ2-1, with unresolved D. The CDR3 is 13 residues long. V was clipped by 3 bases and J by 7 bases, with 10 bases between them. Germline CDR1 reads SGHTA; CDR2 reads FQGTGA. CDR3: CASSLGRQNEQFF. In DNA form, the CDR3 reads TGTGCCAGCAGCTTGGGCCGTCAAAATGAGCAGTTCTTC.

The rearrangement joins TRBV28 to TRBJ2-3; D is possibly TRBD2 (6 bases). V dropped 5 bases and J dropped 4 bases, with 10 bases sitting between them. CDR3 length equals 13 residues. Per the germline V gene, CDR1 is MDHEN and CDR2 is SYDVKM. The CDR3 reads CASSRRGADTQYF. DNA for the CDR3: TGTGCCAGCAGTCGGAGGGGTGCAGATACGCAGTATTTT.

The CDR3 nucleotides read TGTGCCAGCAGCTGGGGACTGCTGAACACCGGGGAGCTGTTTTTT. It is translated as CASSWGLLNTGELFF. V is TRBV7-2 and J is TRBJ2-2, with D possibly TRBD2 on 6 matching bases. V gave up 4 bases and J gave up 1 base, with 10 bases separating them. This CDR3 spans 15 amino acids. CDR1 and CDR2 (germline): SGHTA, FQGNSA. The whole variable domain, remainder taken from reference TRBV7-2 and TRBJ2-2, is GAGVSQSPSNKVTEKGKDVELRCDPISGHTALYWYRQSLGQGLEFLIYFQGNSAPDKSGLPSDRFSAERTGGSVSTLTIQRTQQEDSAVYLCASSWGLLNTGELFFGEGSRLTVL.

The chain is built from TRBV19 and TRBJ2-7; 7 bases agree with TRBD2. The junction had 10 bases not matched to a gene; V was cut back by 5 bases and J by 6 bases. This CDR3 has 14 residues. CDR1 and CDR2 from the germline V gene are LNHDA and SQIVND (reference sequence). CDR3 coding DNA: TGTGCCAGTAGTCCCCCTTGGGGGGGACCCGAGCAGTACTTC. It encodes CASSPPWGGPEQYF. Looking up the rest from reference TRBV19 and TRBJ2-7 gives the full variable domain: DGGITQSPKYLFRKEGQNVTLSCEQNLNHDAMYWYRQDPGQGLRLIYYSQIVNDFQKGDIAEGYSVSREKKESFPLTVTSAQKNPTAFYLCASSPPWGGPEQYFGPGTRLTVT.

The chain recombines TRBV6-1 with TRBJ2-1; 11 nucleotides line up with TRBD2. The CDR3 is made up of 15 amino acids. V gave up 7 bases and J gave up 3 bases; unmatched junction bases: 5. Germline loops: CDR1 MNHNS, CDR2 SASEGT. The CDR3 reads CASMAGTSGYNEQFF. In DNA, the CDR3 is TGTGCCAGCATGGCCGGGACTAGCGGCTACAATGAGCAGTTCTTC.

The V gene is TRBV29-1, the J gene TRBJ2-2; 11 nucleotides agree with TRBD2. Trimming at V came to 5 bases and at J to 3 bases, leaving 2 bases not matched to a gene. The CDR3 consists of 14 residues. Germline CDR1 and CDR2: SQVTM and ANQGSEA. The CDR3 loop is CSVIAGGYTGELFF. The CDR3, as DNA: TGCAGCGTTATAGCGGGAGGGTACACCGGGGAGCTGTTTTTT.

This sequence joins TRBV11-3 and TRBJ2-3; 8 bases are a match to TRBD2. The CDR3 extends over 15 amino acids. V lost 1 base and J lost 1; bases outside the gene matches: 1. Per germline, CDR1 SGHNT and CDR2 YENEEA. Written as DNA, the CDR3 is TGTGCCAGCAGCTTAGGCGGGAGGCGCACAGATACGCAGTATTTT. It specifies CASSLGGRRTDTQYF.

The gene calls are TRBV25-1 and TRBJ1-4, with 7 bases that match TRBD1. Germline CDR1 MGHDK, CDR2 SYGVNS. The CDR3 contains 14 residues. The V gene end was trimmed by 6 bases and the J gene end by 7 bases; junction bases not matched to a gene: 8. Here the CDR3 reads CASRGTVGPEKLFF. The DNA for the CDR3 is TGTGCCAGCAGGGGGACAGTGGGGCCTGAAAAACTGTTTTTT.